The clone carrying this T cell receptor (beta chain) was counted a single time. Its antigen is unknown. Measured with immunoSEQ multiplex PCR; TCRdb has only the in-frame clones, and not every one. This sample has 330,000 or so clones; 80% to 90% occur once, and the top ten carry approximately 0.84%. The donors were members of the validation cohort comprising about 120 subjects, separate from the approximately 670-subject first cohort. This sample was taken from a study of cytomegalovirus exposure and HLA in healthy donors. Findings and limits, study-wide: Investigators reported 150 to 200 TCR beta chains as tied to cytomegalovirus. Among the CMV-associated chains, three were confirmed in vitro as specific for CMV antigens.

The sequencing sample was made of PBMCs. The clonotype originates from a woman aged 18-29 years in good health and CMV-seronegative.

CDR3 in DNA: TGTGCCAGCAGCTTGGGACTAGCGGACAACTACAATGAGCAGTTCTTC. Protein: CASSLGLADNYNEQFF. The J gene is TRBJ2-1, the V gene TRBV5-4, with 9 bases lining up with TRBD2. The CDR3 length is 16 residues. The V and J ends lost 0 bases and 3 bases, in that order; junction bases with no gene match: 4. Germline V gene data show CDR1 as SGHNT and CDR2 as YYREEE (reference sequence).